The 22 T cell receptor beta chains listed next were all sequenced from one sample in a study of cytomegalovirus exposure and HLA in healthy donors. The PCR was carried out with 60 Vbeta primers and 13 Jbeta primers. The assay was immunoSEQ multiplex PCR, and TCRdb's table has in-frame clones only and misses some. The sample consists of 150,000 to 200,000 clones, 75% to 85% of them appearing once. The sequencing input was PBMCs. Receptor source: a woman between 50 and 59 years old in good health and CMV-seronegative.

The chain combines TRBV11-2 with TRBJ1-5; D gene uncertain. The V gene lost 5 bases and the J gene lost 4 bases, with 18 bases spanning the gap. The germline V gene has CDR1 SGHAT and CDR2 FQNNGV. CDR3 size: 16 residues. CDR3 sequence (DNA): TGTGCCAGCAGCCCCTCCCACCGGGATGAAAATCAGCCCCAGCATTTT. It encodes CASSPSHRDENQPQHF.

The rearrangement links TRBV6-5 to TRBJ1-5, with 8 nucleotides matching TRBD1. CDR3 size: 15 residues. Germline lookup yields CDR1 MNHEY and CDR2 SVGAGI. V was clipped by 5 bases and J by 1 base; unmatched bases: 4. CDR3 amino acids: CASSSRTGSNQPQHF. The DNA for the CDR3 is TGTGCCAGCAGTAGCCGGACAGGGAGCAATCAGCCCCAGCATTTT.

The chain couples TRBV6-6 to TRBJ1-5; D is uncertain. Germline-derived CDR1 and CDR2 are MNHNY and SVGAGI (reference sequence). The CDR3 runs 15 residues. The V gene lost 6 bases and the J gene lost 0 bases, with 12 bases spanning the gap. The CDR3 loop reads CASRPQDYSNQPQHF. Written as DNA, the CDR3 is TGTGCCAGCAGACCCCAGGACTATAGCAATCAGCCCCAGCATTTT.

The V and J genes are TRBV9 and TRBJ2-6, with D unclear. The V and J ends lost 0 bases and 0 bases respectively, with 10 bases between them. CDR3 length: 17 amino acids. From germline, CDR1 is SGDLS and CDR2 YYNGEE. In nucleotides, the CDR3 is TGTGCCAGCAGCGTAGTGGGCAGGCCCTCTGGGGCCAACGTCCTGACTTTC. Residues: CASSVVGRPSGANVLTF.

The CDR3 sequence is CASSYPRGTGGEKLFF. CDR3 sequence (DNA): TGTGCCAGTAGTTACCCGCGAGGGACAGGGGGTGAAAAACTGTTTTTT. The V call is TRBV19, the J call TRBJ1-4; 11 positions match TRBD1. The V gene end was trimmed by 5 bases and the J gene end by 7 bases; junction bases not matched to a gene: 9. The CDR3 has 16 amino acids. Germline V gene sequence: CDR1 LNHDA, CDR2 SQIVND (reference sequence).

J is TRBJ1-3 and V is TRBV11-2; TRBD1 matches at 7 bases. J lost 1 base, V lost 4 bases, and 4 bases had no gene match. CDR3 size: 15 residues. Per the germline V gene, CDR1 is SGHAT and CDR2 is FQNNGV. DNA for the CDR3: TGTGCCAGCAGCTCGACAGGGCAGTCTGGAAACACCATATATTTT. Amino acids: CASSSTGQSGNTIYF.

V and J are TRBV6-5 and TRBJ2-2; tentatively, D is TRBD1 (7 bases). CDR1 is MNHEY and CDR2 is SVGAGI in the germline V gene. Between the trimmed V and J ends, which lost 5 bases and 5 bases, there was a span of 15 bases. The CDR3 runs to 15 residues. CDR3 nucleotides: TGTGCCAGCAGTACCCGACAGGGAGGAACCGGGGAGCTGTTTTTT. The encoded protein is CASSTRQGGTGELFF.

The chain has TRBV2 and TRBJ1-4; D remains unclear. The V gene lost 8 bases and the J gene lost 7 bases, with 17 bases spanning the gap. Germline CDR1 is SNHLY and CDR2 is FYNNEI. The CDR3 covers 14 residues. CDR3 sequence: CASQREGLGEKLFF. The CDR3 nucleotides read TGTGCCAGCCAAAGGGAGGGTCTGGGTGAAAAACTGTTTTTT.

J is TRBJ1-3 and V is TRBV5-1; D is ambiguous. Germline values: CDR1 SGHRS, CDR2 YFSETQ. The CDR3 runs 16 residues. The germline V and J ends were trimmed by 0 bases and 0 bases, with 10 bases remaining between them. The CDR3 sequence: CASSLGQFVSGNTIYF. CDR3 coding DNA: TGCGCCAGCAGCTTGGGGCAGTTCGTCTCTGGAAACACCATATATTTT.

The V gene is TRBV28, the J gene TRBJ1-5; D is unresolved. The germline gives CDR1 MDHEN, CDR2 SYDVKM. Trimming took off 1 base at V and 3 bases at J, with 7 bases between the two ends. This CDR3 has 14 residues. In DNA, the CDR3 is TGTGCCAGCAGTTTATTCAGAATCAATCAGCCCCAGCATTTT. This translates into CASSLFRINQPQHF.

J is TRBJ2-7 and V is TRBV11-2; D gene uncertain. Germline V gives CDR1 SGHAT, CDR2 FQNNGV. The CDR3 extends over 11 amino acids. Deletions cut 5 bases from V and 6 bases from J, with 8 bases between. As DNA, the CDR3 is TGTGCCAGCAGCCCCGGCGGCGAGCAGTACTTC. This encodes CASSPGGEQYF.

The rearrangement links TRBV18 to TRBJ2-7; tentative D call: TRBD1 (6 bases). Per germline, CDR1 KGHSH and CDR2 LQKENI. Trimming took off 0 bases at V and 4 bases at J, with 10 bases between the two ends. The CDR3 runs 14 residues. DNA for the CDR3: TGTGCCAGCTCACCACCGGCCAGGGGTTACGAGCAGTACTTC. Translating gives CASSPPARGYEQYF.

The chain is built from TRBV11-2 and TRBJ1-6; 7 bases fit TRBD1. CDR3 size: 15 residues. Germline V lookup: CDR1 SGHAT, CDR2 FQNNGV. V dropped 2 bases and J dropped 9; count of bases not matched to a gene: 7. The chain's CDR3 is CASSLTGTAGSPLHF. The DNA of the CDR3 is TGTGCCAGCAGCTTAACTGGGACAGCGGGTTCACCCCTCCACTTT.

About this clone itself: Other DNA sequences in this sample translate to the same CDR3. V usage is TRBV28 and J usage is TRBJ2-7; D is uncertain. Germline CDR1 is MDHEN and CDR2 is SYDVKM. Trimming took 6 bases from V and 2 from J, leaving 8 bases between them. This CDR3 contains 12 residues. The CDR3 DNA reads TGTGCCAGCAGCACCACAGCCTACGAGCAGTACTTC. Amino acid sequence: CASSTTAYEQYF.

The chain combines TRBV15 with TRBJ1-5; 8 nucleotides agree with TRBD1. Germline V gene lookup returns CDR1 LNHNV and CDR2 YYDKDF (reference sequence). V lost 5 bases and J lost 7; bases outside the gene matches: 7. The CDR3 runs to 14 residues. This chain's CDR3 is CATSSRQGSQPQHF. CDR3 nucleotide sequence: TGTGCCACCAGCTCCCGACAGGGGAGCCAGCCCCAGCATTTT.

In its sample, this clone was seen once. The chain links TRBV27 to TRBJ2-1; D possibly corresponds to TRBD2 (5 bases). Germline CDR1 and CDR2: MNHEY and SMNVEV (reference sequence). V was shortened by 6 bases and J by 2 bases, with 14 bases between the two germline ends. This CDR3 region has 15 residues. CDR3 coding DNA: TGTGCCAGCAGAACCAAAACTAGGGCCTACAATGAGCAGTTCTTC. Protein product: CASRTKTRAYNEQFF.

The rearrangement joins TRBV6-1 to TRBJ1-5; 9 bases fit TRBD1. The CDR3 has 14 residues. CDR1 is MNHNS, CDR2 SASEGT, per germline. The J segment lost 6 bases and the V segment lost 0 bases, leaving 0 bases of the junction unmatched. CDR3: CASSEADRGQPQHF. In nucleotides, the CDR3 is TGTGCCAGCAGTGAAGCGGACAGGGGTCAGCCCCAGCATTTT.

This sequence joins TRBV2 and TRBJ2-1; 7 bases are a match to TRBD2. Trimming took 7 bases from V and 0 from J; bases not matched to a gene: 9. Germline-derived CDR1 and CDR2 are SNHLY and FYNNEI. This CDR3 region has 16 residues. The CDR3 spells CASNPRGGSSYNEQFF. DNA for the CDR3: TGTGCCAGCAACCCAAGGGGCGGGAGCTCCTACAATGAGCAGTTCTTC. The whole variable domain, filled in from reference TRBV2 and TRBJ2-1, reads EPEVTQTPSHQVTQMGQEVILRCVPISNHLYFYWYRQILGQKVEFLVSFYNNEISEKSEIFDDQFSVERPDGSNFTLKIRSTKLEDSAMYFCASNPRGGSSYNEQFFGPGTRLTVL.

This chain joins TRBV7-9 and TRBJ2-5; perhaps TRBD1 as D (7 bases). V lost 1 base and J lost 4, with 13 bases in between. CDR1 and CDR2 (germline): SEHNR, FQNEAQ (reference sequence). The CDR3 has 15 amino acids. CDR3 sequence reads: CASSLGAGGGETQYF. CDR3 DNA sequence: TGTGCCAGCAGCTTAGGGGCAGGGGGAGGAGAGACCCAGTACTTC.

This rearrangement joins TRBV7-2 to TRBJ1-1; 9 bases align to TRBD1. The germline gives CDR1 SGHTA, CDR2 FQGNSA. Losses at the gene ends were 3 bases for V and 4 bases for J; bases not matched to a gene: 3. The CDR3 totals 14 residues. The CDR3 DNA sequence: TGTGCCAGCAGCTTGACAGGGGGTCTCACTGAAGCTTTCTTT. This encodes CASSLTGGLTEAFF. The variable domain in full, with the rest retrieved from reference TRBV7-2 and TRBJ1-1, is GAGVSQSPSNKVTEKGKDVELRCDPISGHTALYWYRQSLGQGLEFLIYFQGNSAPDKSGLPSDRFSAERTGGSVSTLTIQRTQQEDSAVYLCASSLTGGLTEAFFGQGTRLTVV.

Only one count was recorded for this clone. Germline is not matched at one junction end, which may reflect a read error. The chain carries TRBV4-2 and TRBJ1-5; TRBD1 agrees at 8 bases. The CDR3 is made up of 15 amino acids. Germline V gene data show CDR1 as LGHNA and CDR2 as YNFKEQ. In nucleotides, the CDR3 is TGTGCCAGCACCCAAGAACAGGGGGTTTATCAGCCCCAGCATTTT. The encoded protein is CASTQEQGVYQPQHF.

This clone was counted once. The V call is TRBV7-6, the J call TRBJ2-1; D may be TRBD1 (6 bases). V lost 3 bases to trimming and J lost 0 bases, with 12 bases between them. CDR1 is SGHVS and CDR2 is FNYEAQ in the germline V gene. This CDR3 is 16 amino acids long. The CDR3 coding sequence is TGTGCCAGCAGCTTTCTTAGGGGGAGCTCCTACAATGAGCAGTTCTTC. It specifies CASSFLRGSSYNEQFF.